This T cell receptor (beta chain) comes out of a study of shared clonotypes between healthy human individuals. Worth noting for this clone: The antigen is unknown.

Trimming pared 4 bases from V and 6 bases from J, leaving 6 bases between. This CDR3 is built from 12 residues. Germline V lookup: CDR1 ENHRY, CDR2 SYGVKD. The study ran the assay at deep level. Generated by immunoSEQ multiplex PCR, the TCRdb table keeps only in-frame clones and is missing some. In the table there are millions of clones, approximately 95% of which are singletons. Whole-study findings and limits: Non-shared clonotypes displayed generation probabilities falling below those of clonotypes present in all four donors.

The specimen was naive CD4+ T cells sorted from blood. Subset: CD45RA+ positively selected. The chain couples TRBV10-3 to TRBJ2-2; possibly TRBD2 for D (6 bases). This sequence originates from a man between 18 and 35 years old in good health. The CDR3 nucleotides read TGTGCCATCAGTGCGGGAGCCGGGGAGCTGTTTTTT. It is translated as CAISAGAGELFF.